These 29 T cell receptor beta chains originate from one sample sequenced in a study of graft-versus-host responses after intestinal transplantation. Data came from immunoSEQ multiplex PCR; TCRdb stores just in-frame clones and leaves some out. The sample has under 25,000 clones, approximately 89% seen once. The source was PBMCs, collected around 230 days after intestinal transplant. These receptors came from a human patient who received an intestinal transplant, so some T cells may come from the graft donor.

The J gene is TRBJ2-3, the V gene TRBV7-9; 9 bases are a match to TRBD2. With V trimmed by 4 bases and J by 2 bases, 4 bases remained unmatched. The CDR3 totals 15 residues. Germline loops: CDR1 SEHNR, CDR2 FQNEAQ (reference sequence). CDR3 amino acids: CASSYLAGLTDTQYF. The CDR3 bases are TGTGCCAGCAGCTATCTAGCGGGGCTCACAGATACGCAGTATTTT.

V usage is TRBV10-3 and J usage is TRBJ1-1; tentative D call: TRBD1 (6 bases). The CDR3 has 15 amino acids. Trimming removed 6 bases at V and 0 bases at J, with 14 bases between. Germline assignment: CDR1 ENHRY and CDR2 SYGVKD. This CDR3 reads CAIRLNREVNTEAFF. CDR3 sequence (DNA): TGTGCCATCAGGCTCAACAGGGAGGTGAACACTGAAGCTTTCTTT.

In regard to this clone: This likely stems from a read error, as it lies one base from a far larger clone. The conserved phenylalanine or tryptophan is not found at the CDR3 terminus, so this likely reflects a read error. V usage is TRBV18 and J usage is TRBJ1-2; TRBD1 aligns across 7 bases. Germline loops: CDR1 KGHSH, CDR2 LQKENI. This CDR3 contains 16 residues. After removal of 4 bases from V and 4 bases from J, the junction contained 12 bases not matched to a gene. CDR3 region: CASSLDSGTDFYGYTL. The CDR3 region has the DNA TGTGCCAGCTCACTAGACTCCGGGACAGACTTCTATGGCTACACCTTA.

The CDR3 DNA is TGTGCCAGACAAGCACAAGAGACCCAGTACTTC. Translation: CARQAQETQYF. J is TRBJ2-5 and V is TRBV6-4; no firm D call. Germline CDR1 is MRHNA and CDR2 is SNTAGT. The CDR3 loop spans 11 amino acids. V lost 9 bases and J 2 bases, leaving 7 bases between the germline ends.

This chain uses TRBV6-1 with TRBJ2-7; D remains unclear. Germline CDR1 reads MNHNS; CDR2 reads SASEGT. Deletions cut 2 bases from V and 3 bases from J, with 8 bases between. This CDR3 contains 13 residues. This CDR3 reads CASSEPLDYEQYF. CDR3 DNA sequence: TGTGCCAGCAGTGAACCCCTTGACTACGAGCAGTACTTC.

CDR3 residues: CASSITSGGAYNEQFF. The CDR3 DNA reads as TGTGCCAGCAGTATTACTAGCGGGGGGGCATACAATGAGCAGTTCTTC. The gene calls are TRBV27 and TRBJ2-1; TRBD2 matches at 13 bases. V was pared by 5 bases and J by 4 bases, with 5 bases of the junction left unmatched. CDR1 MNHEY and CDR2 SMNVEV come from the germline V gene (reference sequence). The CDR3 runs to 16 residues.

The rearrangement uses TRBV9 and TRBJ2-1, with 8 positions matching TRBD2. CDR1 SGDLS and CDR2 YYNGEE come from the germline V gene. The CDR3 consists of 15 residues. Germline trimming cut 4 bases from V and 4 bases from J; bases unmatched to any gene: 7. CDR3 loop: CASSSGSGGYNEQFF. CDR3 nucleotide sequence: TGTGCCAGCAGCTCAGGCAGCGGGGGATACAATGAGCAGTTCTTC.

The chain employs TRBV29-1 and TRBJ1-2; D remains ambiguous. The CDR3 is 11 residues long. Trimming cost V 6 bases and J 3 bases, with 8 bases left between them. The germline CDR1 and CDR2 sequences are SQVTM and ANQGSEA. CDR3: CSVEEDYGYTF. CDR3 nucleotides: TGCAGCGTCGAGGAGGACTATGGCTACACCTTC.

This chain connects TRBV2 to TRBJ1-2; D not resolved. The CDR3 has 11 amino acids. CDR1 and CDR2 (germline): SNHLY, FYNNEI. V was trimmed by 4 bases and J by 4 bases, leaving 4 bases between them. The CDR3 nucleotides read TGTGCCAGCAGTGGGAGCTATGGCTACACCTTC. Protein product: CASSGSYGYTF.

The V and J genes are TRBV9 and TRBJ2-6, with D unresolved. Deletions cut 0 bases from V and 2 bases from J, with 9 bases between. Germline V lookup: CDR1 SGDLS, CDR2 YYNGEE. The CDR3 loop spans 16 amino acids. DNA for the CDR3: TGTGCCAGCAGCGTAGATATGGCACCTGGGGCCAACGTCCTGACTTTC. It codes for CASSVDMAPGANVLTF.

The J gene is TRBJ1-4, the V gene TRBV2; D uncertain. Germline loops: CDR1 SNHLY, CDR2 FYNNEI. The CDR3 spans 13 residues. The V and J ends lost 4 bases and 5 bases respectively, with 8 bases between them. CDR3 sequence: CASSGALNEKLFF. Here the CDR3 DNA reads TGTGCCAGCAGTGGGGCCCTCAATGAAAAACTGTTTTTT.

The CDR3 region has the DNA TGCGCCAGCAGCCAAGATTTGAGGGGGGCCACCTACGAGCAGTACTTC. This codes for CASSQDLRGATYEQYF. This chain connects TRBV4-1 to TRBJ2-7; tentatively, D is TRBD1 or TRBD2 (6 bases each). Trimming shortened V by 0 bases and J by 2 bases, and 14 bases separated the two germline ends. Looked up from germline, CDR1 is MGHRA and CDR2 is YSYEKL. The CDR3 contains 16 residues.

The V and J genes are TRBV19 and TRBJ1-6, with TRBD1 identical over 10 bases. Germline trimming cut 4 bases from V and 1 base from J; bases unmatched to any gene: 4. The CDR3 consists of 17 residues. Per germline, CDR1 LNHDA and CDR2 SQIVND (reference sequence). CDR3 amino acids: CASSNRDRGSYNSPLHF. The DNA of the CDR3 is TGTGCCAGTAGTAACCGGGACAGGGGATCCTATAATTCACCCCTCCACTTT.

The V call is TRBV6-6, the J call TRBJ1-1; D is perhaps TRBD1 (5 bases). The CDR3 length is 15 residues. CDR1 is MNHNY and CDR2 is SVGAGI in the germline V gene (reference sequence). V dropped 9 bases and J dropped 1 base, with 18 bases sitting between them. Here the CDR3 DNA reads TGTGCCAGTATATCTCTAACAGGAAAGAACACTGAAGCTTTCTTT. It codes for CASISLTGKNTEAFF.

This chain uses TRBV11-2 with TRBJ2-7; TRBD1 is a possible D gene (6 bases). The CDR3 has 16 amino acids. CDR1 SGHAT and CDR2 FQNNGV come from the germline V gene. V was clipped by 4 bases and J by 3 bases, with 19 bases between them. The CDR3 region has the DNA TGTGCCAGCAGCTCTCCCGGCGGACAGCCGGTCTACGAGCAGTACTTC. The encoded protein is CASSSPGGQPVYEQYF.

The rearrangement uses TRBV6-6 and TRBJ1-2; D may be TRBD1 (5 bases). Germline values: CDR1 MNHNY, CDR2 SVGAGI (reference sequence). Between the trimmed V and J ends, which lost 6 bases and 8 bases, there was a span of 19 bases. This CDR3 comprises 14 residues. The CDR3 loop reads CASRPRQPSWGYTF. The CDR3 DNA is TGTGCCAGCAGGCCCCGACAGCCCTCTTGGGGCTACACCTTC.

The gene calls are TRBV29-1 and TRBJ1-3; possible D gene TRBD1, 6 bases. The V end was cut by 6 bases, the J end by 0 bases, with 9 bases between. Germline V CDR1 and CDR2: SQVTM, ANQGSEA. CDR3 length: 13 amino acids. The CDR3 sequence is CSVQGYSGNTIYF. The CDR3 nucleotides read TGCAGCGTCCAGGGGTACTCTGGAAACACCATATATTTT.

The chain employs TRBV6-1 and TRBJ2-1; D not resolved. The V gene lost 6 bases and the J gene lost 2 bases, with 8 bases spanning the gap. There are 13 residues in the CDR3. The germline CDR1 and CDR2 sequences are MNHNS and SASEGT. In DNA, the CDR3 is TGTGCCAGCAGGAATCCCACCTACAATGAGCAGTTCTTC. Residues: CASRNPTYNEQFF.

V and J are TRBV5-4 and TRBJ1-2; 7 nucleotides line up with TRBD1. Unmatched junction bases numbered 9, after V lost 3 bases and J lost 4 bases. This CDR3 contains 15 residues. Germline-derived CDR1 and CDR2 are SGHNT and YYREEE (reference sequence). CDR3 bases: TGTGCCAGCAGCTCCGAGAAAGGGACAGTCTATGGCTACACCTTC. As protein: CASSSEKGTVYGYTF.

The chain couples TRBV30 to TRBJ1-1, with D unclear. Germline V gene sequence: CDR1 GTSNPN, CDR2 SVGIG (reference sequence). The CDR3 totals 12 residues. Between the trimmed V and J ends, which lost 1 base and 9 bases, there was a span of 12 bases. CDR3 sequence reads: CAWSGLEEKAFF. The DNA of the CDR3 is TGTGCCTGGAGTGGGCTTGAAGAGAAAGCTTTCTTT.

J is TRBJ2-7 and V is TRBV11-2; maybe TRBD1 (6 bases). Trimming left V 5 bases short and J 1 base short, with 9 bases between. The CDR3 length is 13 residues. Germline assignment: CDR1 SGHAT and CDR2 FQNNGV. The CDR3 reads CASSPRGSYEQYF. The CDR3 nucleotides are TGTGCCAGCAGCCCGAGGGGGTCCTACGAGCAGTACTTC.

This chain uses TRBV30 with TRBJ1-4, with D possibly TRBD1 on 5 matching bases. CDR1 and CDR2 from the germline V gene are GTSNPN and SVGIG (reference sequence). V dropped 2 bases and J dropped 0 bases, with 10 bases sitting between them. CDR3 size: 15 residues. The CDR3 reads CAWSRDFTTNEKLFF. The CDR3, as DNA: TGTGCCTGGAGTAGGGACTTTACAACTAATGAAAAACTGTTTTTT.

The J gene is TRBJ2-7, the V gene TRBV13; perhaps D is TRBD1 or TRBD2 (5 bases each). The ends were cut back, 7 bases at V and 4 bases at J, with 17 bases in the middle. Germline loops: CDR1 PRHDT, CDR2 FYEKMQ (reference sequence). The CDR3 loop spans 14 amino acids. The CDR3, as DNA: TGTGCCAGCAACTCCCCCGGGGACGGATACGAGCAGTACTTC. As protein: CASNSPGDGYEQYF.

The CDR3 region is CASSLSPGQGGDTQYF. The CDR3 DNA is TGCGCCAGCAGCCTATCTCCGGGACAGGGGGGTGATACGCAGTATTTT. This rearrangement joins TRBV4-1 to TRBJ2-3, with 11 positions matching TRBD1. CDR3 length: 16 amino acids. Germline CDR1 and CDR2: MGHRA and YSYEKL. The V gene end was trimmed by 4 bases and the J gene end by 6 bases; junction bases not matched to a gene: 9.

The chain has TRBV7-8 and TRBJ2-7; D is uncertain. The V end lost 1 base, the J end lost 6 bases, and 13 bases lay between the germline ends. Looked up from germline, CDR1 is SGHVS and CDR2 is FQNEAQ. CDR3 length: 14 residues. In DNA form, the CDR3 reads TGTGCCAGCAGCTTAGAGGTGACACCCGGCGAGCAGTACTTC. Its protein product is CASSLEVTPGEQYF.

The chain uses TRBV13 and TRBJ2-5; unclear D gene. V was trimmed by 1 base and J by 2 bases, leaving 2 bases between them. This CDR3 region has 12 residues. CDR1 and CDR2 from the germline V gene are PRHDT and FYEKMQ (reference sequence). This CDR3 reads CASSLVQETQYF. The CDR3 bases are TGTGCCAGCAGCTTAGTACAAGAGACCCAGTACTTC.

V usage is TRBV11-2 and J usage is TRBJ2-5, with unresolved D. The CDR3 is 13 amino acids. V shed 5 bases and J shed 2 bases, with 9 bases lying between them. CDR1 is SGHAT, CDR2 FQNNGV, per germline. The CDR3 sequence is CASSPIPQETQYF. The CDR3 DNA reads TGTGCCAGCAGCCCCATCCCGCAAGAGACCCAGTACTTC.

The chain couples TRBV7-9 to TRBJ1-1, with TRBD1 matching 8 bases. With V trimmed by 2 bases and J by 6 bases, 5 bases remained unmatched. CDR3 size: 14 residues. Germline V gives CDR1 SEHNR, CDR2 FQNEAQ (reference sequence). CDR3 nucleotide sequence: TGTGCCAGCAGCTTACGGGACAGGACGTCTGAAGCTTTCTTT. It translates to CASSLRDRTSEAFF.

The chain employs TRBV30 and TRBJ1-2; the D gene is possibly TRBD1 (6 bases). The CDR3 totals 13 residues. Trimming took 5 bases from V and 7 from J, leaving 17 bases between them. Germline V gene lookup returns CDR1 GTSNPN and CDR2 SVGIG (reference sequence). The CDR3 loop is CAWPGTSAPGYTF. CDR3 nucleotide sequence: TGTGCCTGGCCCGGGACATCTGCCCCTGGCTACACCTTC.